This T cell receptor (beta chain) was profiled in a study of blood T cell repertoires in COVID-19. About the study: Some COVID-19 samples were acute and others convalescent; all came from the United States, Italy and Spain.

The junction had 13 bases not matched to a gene; V was cut back by 4 bases and J by 5 bases. Germline assignment: CDR1 SGHTA and CDR2 FQGTGA. The CDR3 is 17 residues long. Data came from immunoSEQ multiplex PCR; TCRdb stores just in-frame clones and leaves some out. The profile shows tens of thousands of clones, around nine tenths of them singletons. This receptor was obtained from a woman between 40 and 55 years old with active COVID-19. The chain is built from TRBV7-3 and TRBJ2-3; the match to TRBD2 covers 9 bases. The source material was peripheral blood. For the CDR3, the DNA is TGTGCCAGCAGCTCCGACAAGCGGGGGGCCACGGGAGATACGCAGTATTTT. Its protein is CASSSDKRGATGDTQYF.